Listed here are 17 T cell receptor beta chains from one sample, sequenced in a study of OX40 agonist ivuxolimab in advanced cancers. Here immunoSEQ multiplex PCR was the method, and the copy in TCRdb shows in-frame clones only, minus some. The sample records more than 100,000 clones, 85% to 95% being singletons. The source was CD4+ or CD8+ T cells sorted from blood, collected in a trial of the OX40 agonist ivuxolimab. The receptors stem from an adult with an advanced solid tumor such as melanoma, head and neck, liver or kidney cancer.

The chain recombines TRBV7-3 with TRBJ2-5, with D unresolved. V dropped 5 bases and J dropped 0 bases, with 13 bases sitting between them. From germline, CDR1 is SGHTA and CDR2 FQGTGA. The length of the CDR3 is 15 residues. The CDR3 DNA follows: TGTGCCAGCAGCCCCACGCCGCAGAACCAAGAGACCCAGTACTTC. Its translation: CASSPTPQNQETQYF.

CDR3 region: CASSTQVGTGELFF. CDR3 nucleotides: TGTGCCAGTAGTACACAGGTAGGCACCGGGGAGCTGTTTTTT. The rearrangement uses TRBV19 and TRBJ2-2, with D perhaps TRBD1 (5 bases). The V end was cut by 4 bases, the J end by 4 bases, with 10 bases between. The CDR3 runs to 14 residues. The germline gives CDR1 LNHDA, CDR2 SQIVND (reference sequence). Full variable domain (missing parts from reference TRBV19 and TRBJ2-2): DGGITQSPKYLFRKEGQNVTLSCEQNLNHDAMYWYRQDPGQGLRLIYYSQIVNDFQKGDIAEGYSVSREKKESFPLTVTSAQKNPTAFYLCASSTQVGTGELFFGEGSRLTVL.

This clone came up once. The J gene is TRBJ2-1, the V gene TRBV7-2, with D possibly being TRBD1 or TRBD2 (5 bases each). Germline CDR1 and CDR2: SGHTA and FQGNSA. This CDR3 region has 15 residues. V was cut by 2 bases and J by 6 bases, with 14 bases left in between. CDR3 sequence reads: CASSLLGAASNEQFF. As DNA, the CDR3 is TGTGCCAGCAGCTTACTCGGGGCTGCCTCCAATGAGCAGTTCTTC.

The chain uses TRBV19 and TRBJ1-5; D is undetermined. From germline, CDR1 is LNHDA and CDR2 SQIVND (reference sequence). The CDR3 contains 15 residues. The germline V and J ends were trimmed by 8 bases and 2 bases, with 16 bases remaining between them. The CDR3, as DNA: TGTGCCAGTGATTTTCGCCCCGGGCGCAATCAGCCCCAGCATTTT. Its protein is CASDFRPGRNQPQHF.

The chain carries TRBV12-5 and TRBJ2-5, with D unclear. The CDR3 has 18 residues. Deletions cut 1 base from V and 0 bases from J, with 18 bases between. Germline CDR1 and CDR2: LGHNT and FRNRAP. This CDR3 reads CASGLAVDAGRNQETQYF. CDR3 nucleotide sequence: TGTGCTAGTGGTTTGGCGGTAGACGCTGGACGGAACCAAGAGACCCAGTACTTC.

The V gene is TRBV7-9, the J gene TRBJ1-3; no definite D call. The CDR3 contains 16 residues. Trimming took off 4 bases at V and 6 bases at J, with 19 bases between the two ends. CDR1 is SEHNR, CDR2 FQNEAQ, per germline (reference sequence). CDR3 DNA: TGTGCCAGCAGCTCCATCGGGCAGCTAACCCAAAACACCATATATTTT. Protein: CASSSIGQLTQNTIYF.

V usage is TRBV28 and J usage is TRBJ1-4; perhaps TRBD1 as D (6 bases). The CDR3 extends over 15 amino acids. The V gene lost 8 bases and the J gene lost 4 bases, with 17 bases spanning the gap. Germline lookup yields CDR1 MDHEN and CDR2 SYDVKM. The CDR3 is CASSGADGYNEKLFF. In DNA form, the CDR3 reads TGTGCCAGCTCGGGGGCTGACGGGTATAATGAAAAACTGTTTTTT.

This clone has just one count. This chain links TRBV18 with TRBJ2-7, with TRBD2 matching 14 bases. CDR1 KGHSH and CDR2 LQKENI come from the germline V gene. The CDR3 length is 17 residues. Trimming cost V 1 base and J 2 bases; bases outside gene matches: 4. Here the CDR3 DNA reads TGTGCCAGCTCACCACTAGGGACTAGCGGGAGACCCTACGAGCAGTACTTC. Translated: CASSPLGTSGRPYEQYF.

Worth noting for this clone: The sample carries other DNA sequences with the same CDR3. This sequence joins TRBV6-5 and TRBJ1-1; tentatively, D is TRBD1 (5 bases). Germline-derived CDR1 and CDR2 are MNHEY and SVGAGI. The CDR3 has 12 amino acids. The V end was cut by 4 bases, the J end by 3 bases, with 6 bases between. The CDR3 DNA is TGTGCCAGCAGTTCAGGGTACACTGAAGCTTTCTTT. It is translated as CASSSGYTEAFF.

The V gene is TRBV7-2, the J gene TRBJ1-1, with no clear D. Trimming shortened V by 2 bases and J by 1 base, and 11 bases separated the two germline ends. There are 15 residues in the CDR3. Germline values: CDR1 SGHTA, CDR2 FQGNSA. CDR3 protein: CASSLRGRRNTEAFF. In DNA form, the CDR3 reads TGTGCCAGCAGCTTACGAGGAAGGAGGAACACTGAAGCTTTCTTT.

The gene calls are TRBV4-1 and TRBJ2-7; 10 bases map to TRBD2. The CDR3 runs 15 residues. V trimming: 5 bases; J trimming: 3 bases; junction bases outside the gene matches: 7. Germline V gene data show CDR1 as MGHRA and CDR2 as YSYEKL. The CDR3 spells CASSSPGTSDYEQYF. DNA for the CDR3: TGCGCCAGCAGCTCTCCCGGGACTAGCGACTACGAGCAGTACTTC.

The CDR3 protein is CASSLEVGTYNEQFF. The CDR3 coding sequence is TGCGCCAGCAGCCTTGAAGTCGGTACCTACAATGAGCAGTTCTTC. The V gene is TRBV4-1, the J gene TRBJ2-1; D is uncertain. CDR3 length equals 15 residues. Germline-derived CDR1 and CDR2 are MGHRA and YSYEKL. Trimming took off 4 bases at V and 2 bases at J, with 12 bases between the two ends.

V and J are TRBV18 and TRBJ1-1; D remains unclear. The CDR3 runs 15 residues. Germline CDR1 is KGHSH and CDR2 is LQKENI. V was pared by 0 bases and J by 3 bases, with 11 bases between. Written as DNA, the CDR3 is TGTGCCAGCTCACCACCGTCCTTCCAGGACACTGAAGCTTTCTTT. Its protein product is CASSPPSFQDTEAFF.

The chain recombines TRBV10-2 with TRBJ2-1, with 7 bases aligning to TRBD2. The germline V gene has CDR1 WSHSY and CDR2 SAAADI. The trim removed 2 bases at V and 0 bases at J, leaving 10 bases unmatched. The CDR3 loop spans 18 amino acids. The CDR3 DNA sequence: TGCGCCAGCAGTGAGGGCGGGAGAGTGTTTAGCTCCTACAATGAGCAGTTCTTC. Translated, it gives CASSEGGRVFSSYNEQFF.

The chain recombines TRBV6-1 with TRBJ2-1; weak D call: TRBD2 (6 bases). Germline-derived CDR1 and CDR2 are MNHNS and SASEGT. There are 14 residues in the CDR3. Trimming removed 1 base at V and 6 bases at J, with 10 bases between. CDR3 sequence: CASSEVGRGNEQFF. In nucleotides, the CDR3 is TGTGCCAGCAGTGAAGTCGGGCGGGGCAATGAGCAGTTCTTC.

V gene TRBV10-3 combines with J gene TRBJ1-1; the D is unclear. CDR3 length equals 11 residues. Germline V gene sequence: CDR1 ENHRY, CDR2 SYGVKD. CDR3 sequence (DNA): TGTGCTACGGGGAGGAACACTGAAGCTTTCTTT. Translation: CATGRNTEAFF.

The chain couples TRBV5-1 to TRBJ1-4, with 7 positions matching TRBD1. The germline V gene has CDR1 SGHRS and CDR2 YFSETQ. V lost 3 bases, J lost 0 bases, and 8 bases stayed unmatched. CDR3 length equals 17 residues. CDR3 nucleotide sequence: TGCGCCAGCAGCTCCTGGGGAGGGGGCGCAACTAATGAAAAACTGTTTTTT. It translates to CASSSWGGGATNEKLFF.